Below, one T cell receptor beta chain is given with its context. Its specificity is not known. These data originate in a study of T cell responses to AZD1222 COVID-19 vaccine. Study-wide results and caveats: Along spike, vaccine-associated CD4 TCRs were found throughout, with dominance at 160-218 and 743-854. Targets within unmutated variant regions were reportedly found for nearly half of spike-specific TCRs. Among the donors, most were white British and more were female, and clonal diversity was possibly underestimated. Breadth and depth of Spike-specific TCRs rose after two AZD1222 doses.

Data came from immunoSEQ multiplex PCR; TCRdb stores just in-frame clones and leaves some out. The table lists under 150,000 clones, roughly 93% of them singletons. CDR1 SNHLY and CDR2 FYNNEI come from the germline V gene. The CDR3 sequence is 12 residues long. Trimming shortened V by 6 bases and J by 7 bases, and 13 bases separated the two germline ends. The receptor comes from an adult who received the AZD1222 COVID-19 vaccine. The gene calls are TRBV2 and TRBJ2-7, with D unresolved. The input for sequencing was peripheral blood, taken 28 days after the second AZD1222 dose. This chain's CDR3 is CASRDPAVEQYF. For the CDR3, the DNA is TGTGCCAGCAGGGACCCCGCGGTGGAGCAGTACTTC.